Shown below are 11 T cell receptor beta chains from a single sample sequenced in a study of identical twins. TCRdb ran MiXCR on the 5' RACE reads and lists one entry per CDR3 protein. The sample has 500,000 to 550,000 distinct CDR3 sequences, 20% to 25% seen once. The sample also formed part of further work on T cells expressing NK-cell markers.

The sequenced material came from CD4+ T cells sorted from blood. The receptors come from a woman between 18 and 29 years old in good health.

The V and J genes are TRBV7-9 and TRBJ2-5; 8 nucleotides line up with TRBD2. CDR1 and CDR2 from the germline V gene are SEHNR and FQNEAQ (reference sequence). V lost 0 bases, J lost 5 bases, and 8 bases stayed unmatched. This CDR3 comprises 16 residues. The DNA of the CDR3 is TGTGCCAGCAGCTTAGCGAAAAGCGGGAGAGGGGAGACCCAGTACTTC. Translated: CASSLAKSGRGETQYF.

The chain links TRBV29-1 to TRBJ2-7, with TRBD1 as a possible D gene (6 bases). The CDR3 is 12 amino acids. Germline V gene sequence: CDR1 SQVTM, CDR2 ANQGSEA. The CDR3 is CAANRAPHEQYF. The CDR3 DNA follows: TGCGCTGCCAACAGGGCCCCCCACGAGCAGTACTTC.

This clonotype was seen only a few times. The V and J genes are TRBV4-1 and TRBJ1-4; no reliable D call. The germline V gene has CDR1 MGHRA and CDR2 YSYEKL. This CDR3 comprises 17 residues. Between the trimmed V and J ends, which lost 4 bases and 6 bases, there was a span of 21 bases. For the CDR3, the DNA is TGCGCCAGCAGCCGCCGACCGACCGACTACAATGATGAAAAACTGTTTTTT. It encodes CASSRRPTDYNDEKLFF.

V usage is TRBV12-3 or TRBV12-4 and J usage is TRBJ2-1, with D maybe TRBD2 (7 bases). V was cut by 1 base and J by 8 bases, with 9 bases left in between. This CDR3 region has 13 residues. CDR3 in amino acids: CASSLGGGDEQFF. The DNA for the CDR3 is TGTGCCAGCAGTTTAGGGGGGGGCGATGAGCAGTTCTTC.

The gene calls are TRBV7-9 and TRBJ2-3; a possible D gene is TRBD1 (6 bases). Trimming removed 2 bases at V and 4 bases at J, with 10 bases between. CDR3 length: 14 residues. The germline V gene encodes CDR1 SEHNR and CDR2 FQNEAQ (reference sequence). CDR3 protein: CASSLRGQSDTQYF. The DNA of the CDR3 is TGTGCCAGCAGCTTAAGGGGACAATCAGATACGCAGTATTTT.

This clonotype was counted a few times. V is TRBV5-1 and J is TRBJ2-5, with TRBD1 as a possible D gene (6 bases). Germline CDR1 and CDR2: SGHRS and YFSETQ. Trimming took 1 base from V and 3 from J, leaving 13 bases between them. The CDR3 covers 15 residues. Written as DNA, the CDR3 is TGCGCCAGCAGCTTGAACAGTGGGGGCGAAGAGACCCAGTACTTC. Its protein is CASSLNSGGEETQYF.

V gene TRBV6-5 combines with J gene TRBJ2-1; TRBD2 matches 7 bases. There are 15 residues in the CDR3. The germline gives CDR1 MNHEY, CDR2 SVGAGI. Losses at the gene ends were 2 bases for V and 4 bases for J; bases not matched to a gene: 5. Here the CDR3 DNA reads TGTGCCAGCAGTTACGGCGGGAGCGGTTACAATGAGCAGTTCTTC. Residues: CASSYGGSGYNEQFF.

This chain joins TRBV6-2 or TRBV6-3 and TRBJ2-1, with 7 bases aligning to TRBD1. V shed 7 bases, J shed 13 bases, and the junction held 7 bases outside the gene matches. This CDR3 is built from 11 residues. Germline loops: CDR1 MNHEY, CDR2 SVGEGT. The CDR3 here is CASTMGQIQFF. DNA of the CDR3: TGTGCCAGCACCATGGGACAGATCCAGTTCTTC.

The chain recombines TRBV12-3 or TRBV12-4 with TRBJ1-1; 8 bases align to TRBD1. CDR3 length: 13 residues. V was pared by 5 bases and J by 8 bases, with 7 bases of the junction left unmatched. CDR3 nucleotides: TGTGCCAGCAGTCCCCGGACAGGGCTCGAAGCTTTCTTT. The encoded protein is CASSPRTGLEAFF.

The chain recombines TRBV10-1 with TRBJ2-1, with 12 bases that match TRBD2. The CDR3 runs 16 residues. Germline-derived CDR1 and CDR2 are WNHNN and SYGVQD (reference sequence). V was clipped by 5 bases and J by 4 bases; unmatched bases: 6. The CDR3 region has the DNA TGCGCCAGCAGTCCGGCTAGCGGGAGGGAGTACAATGAGCAGTTCTTC. Residues: CASSPASGREYNEQFF.

This clonotype was observed a few times. This chain connects TRBV12-3 or TRBV12-4 to TRBJ1-1; TRBD1 agrees at 10 bases. V dropped 6 bases and J dropped 1; count of bases not matched to a gene: 5. The CDR3 sequence is 15 residues long. The CDR3 region is CASRGGQGWNTEAFF. The CDR3 DNA follows: TGTGCCAGCAGGGGGGGACAGGGGTGGAACACTGAAGCTTTCTTT.